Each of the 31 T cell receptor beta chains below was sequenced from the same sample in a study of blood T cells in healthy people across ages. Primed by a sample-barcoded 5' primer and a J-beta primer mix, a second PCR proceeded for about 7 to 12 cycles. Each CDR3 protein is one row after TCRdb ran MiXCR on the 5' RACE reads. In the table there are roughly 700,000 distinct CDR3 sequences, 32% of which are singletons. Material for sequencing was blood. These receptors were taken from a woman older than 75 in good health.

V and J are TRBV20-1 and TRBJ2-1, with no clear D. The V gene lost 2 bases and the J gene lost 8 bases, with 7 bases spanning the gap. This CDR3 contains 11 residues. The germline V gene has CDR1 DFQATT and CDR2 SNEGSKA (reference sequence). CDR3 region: CSARLLDEQFF. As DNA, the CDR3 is TGCAGTGCTAGACTTCTCGATGAGCAGTTCTTC.

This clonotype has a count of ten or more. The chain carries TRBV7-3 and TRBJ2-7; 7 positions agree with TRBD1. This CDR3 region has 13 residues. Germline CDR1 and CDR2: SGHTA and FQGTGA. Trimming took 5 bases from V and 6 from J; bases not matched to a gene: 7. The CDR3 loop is CASSKTGNGEQYF. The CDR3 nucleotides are TGTGCCAGCAGCAAGACAGGGAATGGCGAGCAGTACTTC.

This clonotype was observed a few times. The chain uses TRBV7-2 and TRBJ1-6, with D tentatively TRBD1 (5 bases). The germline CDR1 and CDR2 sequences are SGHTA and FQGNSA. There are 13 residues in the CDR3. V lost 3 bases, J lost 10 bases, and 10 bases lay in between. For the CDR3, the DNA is TGTGCCAGCAGCTTGCAGGGTTACTCACCCCTCCACTTT. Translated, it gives CASSLQGYSPLHF.

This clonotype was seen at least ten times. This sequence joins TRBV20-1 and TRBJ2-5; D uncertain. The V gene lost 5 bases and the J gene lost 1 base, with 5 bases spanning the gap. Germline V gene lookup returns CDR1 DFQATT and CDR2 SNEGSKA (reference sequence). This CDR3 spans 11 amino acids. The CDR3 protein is CSAHSQETQYF. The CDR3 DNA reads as TGCAGTGCTCATAGCCAAGAGACCCAGTACTTC.

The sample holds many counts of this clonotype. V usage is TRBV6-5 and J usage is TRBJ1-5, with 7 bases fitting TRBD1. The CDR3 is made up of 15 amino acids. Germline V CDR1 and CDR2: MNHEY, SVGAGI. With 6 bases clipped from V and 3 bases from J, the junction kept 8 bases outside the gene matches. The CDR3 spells CASRQLGTDNQPQHF. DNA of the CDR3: TGTGCCAGCAGGCAACTGGGGACAGACAATCAGCCCCAGCATTTT.

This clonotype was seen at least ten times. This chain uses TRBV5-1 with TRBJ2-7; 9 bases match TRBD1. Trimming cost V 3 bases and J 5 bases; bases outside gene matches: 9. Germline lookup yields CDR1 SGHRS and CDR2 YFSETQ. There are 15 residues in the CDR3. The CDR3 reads CASSWGPGQGDEQYF. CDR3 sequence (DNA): TGCGCCAGCAGCTGGGGCCCGGGACAGGGAGACGAGCAGTACTTC.

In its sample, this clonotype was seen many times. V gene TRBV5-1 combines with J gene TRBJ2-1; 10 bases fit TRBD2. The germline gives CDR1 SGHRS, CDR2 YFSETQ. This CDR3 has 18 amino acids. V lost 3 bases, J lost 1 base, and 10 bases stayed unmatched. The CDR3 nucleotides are TGCGCCAGCAGCTCGGGATTAGGACTAGCGGCATCCTACAATGAGCAGTTCTTC. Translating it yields CASSSGLGLAASYNEQFF.

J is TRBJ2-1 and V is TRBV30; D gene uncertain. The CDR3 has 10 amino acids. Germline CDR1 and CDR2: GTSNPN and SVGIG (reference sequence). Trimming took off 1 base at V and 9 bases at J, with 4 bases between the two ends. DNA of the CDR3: TGTGCCTGGAGTGCGGGTGAGCAGTTCTTC. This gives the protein CAWSAGEQFF.

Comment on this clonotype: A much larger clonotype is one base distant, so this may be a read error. The chain's CDR3 is CASSPGSGGAFYSEQYF. DNA of the CDR3: TGCGCCAGCAGCCCCGGTAGCGGGGGGGCCTTCTACAGTGAGCAGTACTTC. The rearrangement uses TRBV4-3 and TRBJ2-1, with TRBD2 matching 11 bases. The DNA end lines up better with TRBJ2-7; the J call may be wrong. Germline CDR1 and CDR2: LGHNA and YSLEER. This CDR3 has 17 amino acids.

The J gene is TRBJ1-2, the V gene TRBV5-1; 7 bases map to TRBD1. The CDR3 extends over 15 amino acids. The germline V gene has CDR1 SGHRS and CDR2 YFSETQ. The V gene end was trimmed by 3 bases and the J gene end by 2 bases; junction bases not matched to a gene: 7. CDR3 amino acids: CASSSNLQGNYGYTF. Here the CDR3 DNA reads TGCGCCAGCAGCTCGAACCTACAGGGGAACTATGGCTACACCTTC.

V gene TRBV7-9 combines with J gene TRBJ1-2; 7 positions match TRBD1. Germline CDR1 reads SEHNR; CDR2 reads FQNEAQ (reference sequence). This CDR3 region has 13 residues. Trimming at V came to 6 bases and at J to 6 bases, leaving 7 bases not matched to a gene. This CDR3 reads CASSSTGANGYTF. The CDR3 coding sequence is TGTGCCAGCAGTTCAACAGGGGCGAATGGCTACACCTTC.

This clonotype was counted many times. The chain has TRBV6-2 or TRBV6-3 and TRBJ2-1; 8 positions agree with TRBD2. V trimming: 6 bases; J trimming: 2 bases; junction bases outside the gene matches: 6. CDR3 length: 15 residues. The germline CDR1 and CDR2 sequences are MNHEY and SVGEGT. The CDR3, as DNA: TGTGCCAGCAGGGCGGGACTAGTCGCCTACAATGAGCAGTTCTTC. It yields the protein CASRAGLVAYNEQFF.

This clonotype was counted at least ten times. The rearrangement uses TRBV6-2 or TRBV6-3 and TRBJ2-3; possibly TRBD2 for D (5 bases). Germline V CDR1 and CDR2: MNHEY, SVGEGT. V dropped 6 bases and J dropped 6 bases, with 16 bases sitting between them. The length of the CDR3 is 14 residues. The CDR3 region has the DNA TGTGCCAGCAGGGAAGGACTGGATGTGGATACGCAGTATTTT. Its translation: CASREGLDVDTQYF.

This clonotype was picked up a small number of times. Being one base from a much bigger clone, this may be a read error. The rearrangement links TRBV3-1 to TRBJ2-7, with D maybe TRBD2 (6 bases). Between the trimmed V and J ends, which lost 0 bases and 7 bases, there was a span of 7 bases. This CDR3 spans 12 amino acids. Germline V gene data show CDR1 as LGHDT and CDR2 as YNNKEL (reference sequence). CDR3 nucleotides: TGTGCCAGCAGCCAAGAGGGGAGGGAGCAGTACTTC. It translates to CASSQEGREQYF.

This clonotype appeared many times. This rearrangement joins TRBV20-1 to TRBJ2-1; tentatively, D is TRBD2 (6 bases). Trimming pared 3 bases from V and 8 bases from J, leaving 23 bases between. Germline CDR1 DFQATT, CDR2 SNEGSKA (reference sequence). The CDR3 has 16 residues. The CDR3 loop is CSARGLTPRLLDEQFF. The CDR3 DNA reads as TGCAGTGCTAGGGGACTGACTCCCCGGTTATTAGATGAGCAGTTCTTC.

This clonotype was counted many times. CDR3 bases: TGTGCCAGCAGTTACACAGGGTTCACTGAAGCTTTCTTT. It is translated as CASSYTGFTEAFF. The chain carries TRBV6-2 or TRBV6-3 and TRBJ1-1, with D perhaps TRBD1 (6 bases). This CDR3 has 13 residues. Germline V gene sequence: CDR1 MNHEY, CDR2 SVGEGT. V lost 2 bases to trimming and J lost 4 bases, with 8 bases between them.

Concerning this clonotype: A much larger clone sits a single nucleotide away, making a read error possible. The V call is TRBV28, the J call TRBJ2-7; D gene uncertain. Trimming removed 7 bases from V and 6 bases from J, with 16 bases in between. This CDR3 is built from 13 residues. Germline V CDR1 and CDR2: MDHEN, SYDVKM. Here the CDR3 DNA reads TGTGCCAGCAATGGATGGGCCAGAGGCGAGCAGTACTTC. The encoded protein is CASNGWARGEQYF.

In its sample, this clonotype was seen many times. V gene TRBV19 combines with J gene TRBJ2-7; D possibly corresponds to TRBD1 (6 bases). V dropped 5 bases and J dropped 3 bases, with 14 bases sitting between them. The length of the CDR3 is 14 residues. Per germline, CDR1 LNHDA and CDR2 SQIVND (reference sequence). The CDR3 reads CASSFRDNLYEQYF. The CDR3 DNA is TGTGCCAGTAGTTTCCGGGACAACCTCTACGAGCAGTACTTC.

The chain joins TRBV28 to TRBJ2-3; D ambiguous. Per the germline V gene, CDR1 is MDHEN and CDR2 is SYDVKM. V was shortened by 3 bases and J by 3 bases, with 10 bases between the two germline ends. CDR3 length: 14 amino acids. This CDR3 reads CASSFDGLTDTQYF. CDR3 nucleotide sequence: TGTGCCAGCAGTTTTGATGGCCTAACAGATACGCAGTATTTT.

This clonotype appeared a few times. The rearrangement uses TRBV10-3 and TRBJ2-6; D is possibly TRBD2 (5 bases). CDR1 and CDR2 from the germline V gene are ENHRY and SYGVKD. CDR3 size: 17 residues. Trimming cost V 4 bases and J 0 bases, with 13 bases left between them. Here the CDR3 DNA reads TGTGCCATCAGTGGCTTGGGAGCAAGCTCTGGGGCCAACGTCCTGACTTTC. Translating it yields CAISGLGASSGANVLTF.

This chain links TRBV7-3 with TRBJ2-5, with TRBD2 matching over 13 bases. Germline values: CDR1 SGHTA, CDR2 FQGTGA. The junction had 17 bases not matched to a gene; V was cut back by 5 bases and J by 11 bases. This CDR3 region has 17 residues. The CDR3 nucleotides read TGTGCCAGCAGCCGCGAGGGGACTAGCGGGGCCTACAATGAGCAGTACTTC. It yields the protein CASSREGTSGAYNEQYF. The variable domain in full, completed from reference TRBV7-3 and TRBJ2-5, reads GAGVSQTPSNKVTEKGKYVELRCDPISGHTALYWYRQSLGQGPEFLIYFQGTGAADDSGLPNDRFFAVRPEGSVSTLKIQRTERGDSAVYLCASSREGTSGAYNEQYFGPGTRLLVL.

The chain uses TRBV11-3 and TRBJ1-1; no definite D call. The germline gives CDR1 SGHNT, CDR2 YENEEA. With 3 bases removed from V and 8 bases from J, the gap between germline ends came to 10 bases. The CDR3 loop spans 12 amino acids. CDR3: CASSLGGEEAFF. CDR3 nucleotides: TGTGCCAGCAGCTTGGGCGGTGAAGAAGCTTTCTTT.

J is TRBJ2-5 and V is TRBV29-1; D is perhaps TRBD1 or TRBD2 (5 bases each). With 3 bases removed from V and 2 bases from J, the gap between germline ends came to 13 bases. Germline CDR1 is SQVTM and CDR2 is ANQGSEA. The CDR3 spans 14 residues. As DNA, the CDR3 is TGCAGCGTTGAGCACGGGGCCCCACAAGAGACCCAGTACTTC. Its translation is CSVEHGAPQETQYF.

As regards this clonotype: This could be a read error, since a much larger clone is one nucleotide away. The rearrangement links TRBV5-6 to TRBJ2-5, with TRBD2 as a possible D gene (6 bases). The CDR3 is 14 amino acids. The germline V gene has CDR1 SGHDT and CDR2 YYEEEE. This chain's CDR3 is CANSPLLGGETQYF. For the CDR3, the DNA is TGTGCCAACAGCCCTCTACTAGGAGGGGAGACCCAGTACTTC.

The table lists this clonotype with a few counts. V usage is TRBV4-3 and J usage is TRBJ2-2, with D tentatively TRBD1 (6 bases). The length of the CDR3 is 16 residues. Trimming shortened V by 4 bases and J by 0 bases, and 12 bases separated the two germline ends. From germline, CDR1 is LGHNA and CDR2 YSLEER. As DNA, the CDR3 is TGCGCCAGCAGCCTGGGGGCGGCAGCGAACACCGGGGAGCTGTTTTTT. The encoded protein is CASSLGAAANTGELFF.

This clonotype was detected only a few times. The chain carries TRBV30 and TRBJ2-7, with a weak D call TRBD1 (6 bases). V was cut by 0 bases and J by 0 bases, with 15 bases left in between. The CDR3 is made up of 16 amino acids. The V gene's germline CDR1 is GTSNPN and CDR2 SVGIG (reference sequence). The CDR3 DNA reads TGTGCCTGGAGTGTTGGACAGTATTCTAGCTCCTACGAGCAGTACTTC. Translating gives CAWSVGQYSSSYEQYF.

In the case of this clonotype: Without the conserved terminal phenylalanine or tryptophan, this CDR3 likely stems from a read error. CDR3 nucleotide sequence: TGCAGTGCGGGGACAGGGGGCCCCTATGGCTACACCTTA. This translates into CSAGTGGPYGYTL. V is TRBV20-1 and J is TRBJ1-2, with 12 bases that match TRBD1. CDR1 and CDR2 from the germline V gene are DFQATT and SNEGSKA (reference sequence). The CDR3 contains 13 residues. After removal of 6 bases from V and 4 bases from J, the junction contained 3 bases not matched to a gene.

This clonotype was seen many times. This CDR3 is CASSLKASGGLSSYNEQFF. CDR3 nucleotides: TGTGCCAGCAGCTTAAAGGCTAGCGGGGGTCTAAGCTCCTACAATGAGCAGTTCTTC. This rearrangement joins TRBV7-3 to TRBJ2-1, with TRBD2 matching 10 bases. This CDR3 has 19 residues. Losses at the gene ends were 1 base for V and 0 bases for J; bases not matched to a gene: 9. Germline CDR1 SGHTA, CDR2 FQGTGA.

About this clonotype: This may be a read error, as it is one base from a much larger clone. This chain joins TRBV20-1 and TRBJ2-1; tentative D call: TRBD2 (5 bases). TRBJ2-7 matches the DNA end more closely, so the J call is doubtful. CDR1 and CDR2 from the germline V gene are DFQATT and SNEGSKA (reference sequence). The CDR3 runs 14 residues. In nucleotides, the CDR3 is TGCAGTGCTAGAACCAGTGGGGAGTACAATGAGCAGTACTTC. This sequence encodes CSARTSGEYNEQYF.

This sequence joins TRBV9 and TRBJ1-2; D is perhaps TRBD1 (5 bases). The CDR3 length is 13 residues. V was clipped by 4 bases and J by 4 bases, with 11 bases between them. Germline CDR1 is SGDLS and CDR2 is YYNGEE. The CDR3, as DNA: TGTGCCAGCAGCCAGACGACAGCCTATGGCTACACCTTC. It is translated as CASSQTTAYGYTF.

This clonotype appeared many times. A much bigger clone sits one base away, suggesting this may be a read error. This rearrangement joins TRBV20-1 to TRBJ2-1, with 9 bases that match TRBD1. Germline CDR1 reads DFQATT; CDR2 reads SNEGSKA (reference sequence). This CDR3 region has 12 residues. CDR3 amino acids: CRGDRAYNEQFF. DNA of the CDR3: TGCAGGGGGGACAGGGCATACAATGAGCAGTTCTTC.